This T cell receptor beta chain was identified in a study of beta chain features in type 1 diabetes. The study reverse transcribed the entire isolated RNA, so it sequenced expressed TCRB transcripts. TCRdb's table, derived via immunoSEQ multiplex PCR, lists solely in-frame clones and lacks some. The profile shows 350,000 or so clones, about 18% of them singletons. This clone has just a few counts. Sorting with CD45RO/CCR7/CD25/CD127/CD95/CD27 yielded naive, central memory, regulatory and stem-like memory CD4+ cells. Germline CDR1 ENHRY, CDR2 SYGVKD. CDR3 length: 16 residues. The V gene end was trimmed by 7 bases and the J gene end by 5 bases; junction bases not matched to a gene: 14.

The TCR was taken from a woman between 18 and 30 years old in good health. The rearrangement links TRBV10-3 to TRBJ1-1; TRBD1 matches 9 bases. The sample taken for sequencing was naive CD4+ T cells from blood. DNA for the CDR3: TGTGCCATCAACCCGGGACAGGGAGGAAGGGGGACTGAAGCTTTCTTT. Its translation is CAINPGQGGRGTEAFF.